This T cell receptor (beta chain) was found in a study of T cell repertoires in cytomegalovirus infection. Study-wide background: It can be stated that public TCR beta signatures indicated CMV infection as well as a matching HLA type.

The length of the CDR3 is 16 residues. The ends lost 7 bases at V and 3 bases at J; junction bases unmatched: 12. Per germline, CDR1 LGHDT and CDR2 YNNKEL (reference sequence). In TCRdb, the reads were re-called with MiXCR into one record per CDR3 protein. In the table there are some 600,000 distinct CDR3 sequences, 24% of which are singletons. Remarks on this clonotype: Its antigen remains unknown.

Study-level findings and limits: Public TCR beta family frequency separated CMV-and-HLA carriers, including in an independent cohort. Dominating the ex vivo response were TCR beta clonotypes that were CMV-specific and HLA-C-restricted.

The chain couples TRBV3-1 to TRBJ2-3; TRBD2 matches 8 bases. Sequencing input: CD8+ T cells from PBMCs. This clonotype originated in a human donor in good health (CMV status not recorded). Some clones in this sample may be carry-over from other donors' samples. Written as DNA, the CDR3 is TGTGCCAGCACGCCAAGACGGGGGGGCCGGACAGATACGCAGTATTTT. As protein: CASTPRRGGRTDTQYF.